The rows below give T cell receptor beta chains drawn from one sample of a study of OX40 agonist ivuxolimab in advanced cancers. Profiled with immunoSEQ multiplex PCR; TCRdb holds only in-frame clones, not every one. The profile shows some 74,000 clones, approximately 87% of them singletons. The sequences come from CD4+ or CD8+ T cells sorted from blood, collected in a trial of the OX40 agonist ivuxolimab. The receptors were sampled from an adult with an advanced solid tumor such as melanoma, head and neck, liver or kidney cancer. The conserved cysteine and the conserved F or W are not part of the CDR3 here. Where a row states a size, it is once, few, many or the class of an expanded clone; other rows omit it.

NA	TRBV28	ASRKPLAGAYEQY
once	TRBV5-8	ASSLLPPGMGSGELF
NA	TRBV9	ASSQYGGTAGNTIY
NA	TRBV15	ATSRTQGGIRNTIY
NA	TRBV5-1	ASSPQGTLGDGYT
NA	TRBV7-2	ASSFRSGTSYEQY
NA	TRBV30	AWTLENTEAF
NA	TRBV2	ASTRRRDTEAF
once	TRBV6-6	ASRPTGAGYNEQF
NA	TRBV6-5	ASSQTGGFEQY
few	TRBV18	ASRQGEYSNEKLF
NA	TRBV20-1	RQGANTEAF
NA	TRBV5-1	ASSLEGDSRIAF
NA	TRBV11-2	ASSGTGTEIYNEQF
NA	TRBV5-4	ASSLGLGGIYEQY
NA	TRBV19	ASTTLKGTDTQY
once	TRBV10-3	AISDGTSNSYEQY
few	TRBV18	ASSPYQQSTDTQY
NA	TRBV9	ASSQVWGQGSPGELF
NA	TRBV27	ASSLSAGSRRYQY
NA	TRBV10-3	AISVGTGAGEKLF
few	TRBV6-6	ACGGNSYNEQF
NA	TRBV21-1	ASSQRQARETQY
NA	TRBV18	ASSQISQETQY
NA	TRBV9	ASSVPPSGSGEQF
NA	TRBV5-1	ASSARGAGNTIY
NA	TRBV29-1	SVPGTSGRRYNEQF
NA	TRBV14	ASSHHGGNTEAF
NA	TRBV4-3	ASSQDVRDTDTQY
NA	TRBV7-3	ASSLIRDNEQF
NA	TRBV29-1	SGTQGSNTEAF
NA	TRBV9	ASSQDGNRPNSEQY
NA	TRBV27	ASSLTAHPEIFTEAF
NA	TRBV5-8	ASSRFNQPQH
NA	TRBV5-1	ASSAESYEQY
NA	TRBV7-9	ASSLGTKNTGELF
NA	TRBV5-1	ASSLGLAGWTYEQY
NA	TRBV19	ASSPPGPSEKLF
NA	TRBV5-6	ASSWDRGRYEQY
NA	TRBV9	ASSVLFSTDTQY
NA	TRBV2	ASMWEGNQPQH
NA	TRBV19	ASTRDRDRREAF
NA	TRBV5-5	ASSLQGGSYEQY
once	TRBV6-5	ASSSRTGPMGGYT
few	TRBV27	ASSLGGLVDGYT
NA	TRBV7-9	ASSPRGESREQY
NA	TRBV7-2	ASSPRGRGGGRTEAF
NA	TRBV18	ASSREDSPLH
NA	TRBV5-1	ASSLAGGPVDEQF
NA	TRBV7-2	ASSLGTGGAGNQPQH
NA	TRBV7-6	ASSSGGDQPQH
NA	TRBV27	ASSPRSGYSTDTQY
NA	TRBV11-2	ASSLERGLAVTYEQY